This T cell receptor (beta chain) was identified during a study of post-analysis software for immune sequencing data. Overall study: Relapsing-remitting, secondary progressive and progressive-relapsing multiple sclerosis were all included among the disease courses. Findings and caveats of the study: A few TRBV segments (TRBV5-6, TRBV5-1 and TRBV20-1 among them) occurred more frequently in patients than in controls. Controls had significantly higher normalized Chao1 diversity than multiple sclerosis patients. Samples sharing a preparation batch grouped tightly together when assessed by F measure.

The authors incorporated unique molecular identifiers into the TCR beta cDNA libraries. The authors obtained roughly 500,000 cDNA molecules from about 0.94 to 9.7 million T cells. TCRdb ran MiXCR on the PCR reads and lists one entry per CDR3 protein. The sample comprises 250,000 to 300,000 distinct CDR3 sequences, 36% of which are singletons, and 4% to 5.5% rests with the top ten. With regard to this clonotype: What it binds is unknown. A junction end diverges from the germline sequence, so it may reflect a read error.

The germline CDR1 and CDR2 sequences are SEHNR and FQNEAQ (reference sequence). The length of the CDR3 is 12 residues. This TCR came from a girl under 18 with multiple sclerosis. Sequencing input: blood. The rearrangement joins TRBV7-9 to TRBJ1-2; unclear D gene. The CDR3, as DNA: TGTTCCAGCACACTGCCTGGGGAGGGCTACACCTTC. This encodes CSSTLPGEGYTF.